The 22 T cell receptor beta chains below come from one sample, sequenced in a study of memory CD4+ T cells and cytomegalovirus serostatus. The sort gate was single viable CD3+CD4+CD8-CD45RO+ cells for memory CD4+ T cells. The table came from immunoSEQ multiplex PCR; TCRdb's copy has only in-frame clones and leaves some out. This table holds some 45,000 clones, 60% to 80% found once. Sequences were obtained from memory CD4+ T cells from blood. The receptors were gathered from an adult in good health and CMV-seropositive.

This clone was seen more than once but under ten times. The V and J genes are TRBV27 and TRBJ1-1, with TRBD1 matching 7 bases. V lost 7 bases, J lost 1 base, and 6 bases stayed unmatched. Germline V gene lookup returns CDR1 MNHEY and CDR2 SMNVEV (reference sequence). There are 14 residues in the CDR3. The CDR3 sequence: CASNRPGGNTEAFF. The CDR3 DNA sequence: TGTGCCAGCAACCGACCAGGGGGGAACACTGAAGCTTTCTTT.

CDR3 region: CASSHGTDTQYF. Written as DNA, the CDR3 is TGTGCCAGCAGCCACGGAACAGATACGCAGTATTTT. The genes are TRBV5-6 and TRBJ2-3; unclear D gene. This CDR3 comprises 12 residues. The germline V and J ends were trimmed by 4 bases and 3 bases, with 6 bases remaining between them. The germline V gene has CDR1 SGHDT and CDR2 YYEEEE.

V usage is TRBV19 and J usage is TRBJ1-5; D is undetermined. The CDR3 extends over 12 amino acids. Per the germline V gene, CDR1 is LNHDA and CDR2 is SQIVND (reference sequence). Trimming took 5 bases from V and 4 from J, leaving 6 bases between them. In nucleotides, the CDR3 is TGTGCCAGTAGTCCGACTAATCAGCCCCAGCATTTT. The encoded protein is CASSPTNQPQHF.

This rearrangement joins TRBV7-2 to TRBJ1-2; 7 bases match TRBD1. V lost 1 base to trimming and J lost 4 bases; unmatched junction nucleotides: 0. The CDR3 covers 13 residues. Germline CDR1 SGHTA, CDR2 FQGNSA. The CDR3 bases are TGTGCCAGCAGCTTAGGGACAGGCTATGGCTACACCTTC. This sequence encodes CASSLGTGYGYTF.

The chain recombines TRBV28 with TRBJ1-3, with a weak D call TRBD1 (5 bases). Trimming left V 3 bases short and J 8 bases short, with 20 bases between. This CDR3 contains 16 residues. Germline V lookup: CDR1 MDHEN, CDR2 SYDVKM. The CDR3 DNA is TGTGCCAGCAGTTTGCCAGGGCGGTCTGTCGGGGACACCATATATTTT. This encodes CASSLPGRSVGDTIYF.

This chain joins TRBV10-3 and TRBJ1-3; D gene ambiguous. The CDR3 is 13 amino acids. CDR1 is ENHRY, CDR2 SYGVKD, per germline. With 4 bases removed from V and 0 bases from J, the gap between germline ends came to 4 bases. The CDR3 reads CAISGDSGNTIYF. The CDR3 region has the DNA TGTGCCATCAGTGGGGACTCTGGAAACACCATATATTTT.

The rearrangement links TRBV7-8 to TRBJ1-3; no clear D gene. V was trimmed by 5 bases and J by 0 bases, leaving 8 bases between them. This CDR3 has 14 residues. The germline gives CDR1 SGHVS, CDR2 FQNEAQ. CDR3 in amino acids: CASSPRGSGNTIYF. DNA of the CDR3: TGTGCCAGCAGCCCCCGGGGCTCTGGAAACACCATATATTTT.

V is TRBV7-3 and J is TRBJ1-6; unclear D gene. Trimming left V 5 bases short and J 11 bases short, with 13 bases between. This CDR3 contains 13 residues. Germline V gene lookup returns CDR1 SGHTA and CDR2 FQGTGA. The CDR3 nucleotides read TGTGCCAGCAGCCCCAAGGGTGGGCCACCCCTCCACTTT. This gives the protein CASSPKGGPPLHF.

This rearrangement joins TRBV9 to TRBJ1-5; TRBD1 is a possible D gene (6 bases). V was shortened by 0 bases and J by 5 bases, with 12 bases between the two germline ends. Germline assignment: CDR1 SGDLS and CDR2 YYNGEE. This CDR3 is built from 15 residues. The DNA for the CDR3 is TGTGCCAGCAGCGTAGGAACAGGGATTGATCAGCCCCAGCATTTT. Its translation: CASSVGTGIDQPQHF.

V and J are TRBV5-8 and TRBJ2-1; 12 bases map to TRBD1. J gave up 0 bases and V 4 bases, and 11 bases lay outside the gene matches. The CDR3 is 19 residues long. The germline V gene encodes CDR1 SGHTS and CDR2 YDEGEE. For the CDR3, the DNA is TGTGCCAGCAGCACCGGGACAGGGGGCGGTCGGAGCTCCTACAATGAGCAGTTCTTC. Amino acid sequence: CASSTGTGGGRSSYNEQFF.

This clone was detected only a few times. V usage is TRBV7-2 and J usage is TRBJ2-1; TRBD2 agrees at 8 bases. The germline V gene encodes CDR1 SGHTA and CDR2 FQGNSA. The CDR3 is made up of 13 amino acids. V trimming: 6 bases; J trimming: 2 bases; junction bases outside the gene matches: 0. CDR3 sequence reads: CASRAGAYNEQFF. The CDR3 DNA reads TGTGCCAGCAGAGCGGGGGCCTACAATGAGCAGTTCTTC.

The genes are TRBV15 and TRBJ1-2; perhaps TRBD1 as D (6 bases). The CDR3 runs to 13 residues. Germline CDR1 reads LNHNV; CDR2 reads YYDKDF (reference sequence). With 0 bases removed from V and 6 bases from J, the gap between germline ends came to 8 bases. CDR3 sequence reads: CATSRDRGDGYTF. CDR3 bases: TGTGCCACCAGCAGAGACAGGGGTGATGGCTACACCTTC.

The gene calls are TRBV7-3 and TRBJ2-3; D call uncertain. CDR3 size: 12 residues. Germline CDR1 reads SGHTA; CDR2 reads FQGTGA. V lost 4 bases to trimming and J lost 6 bases, with 8 bases between them. CDR3 in DNA: TGTGCCAGCAGCTACGACGGGGATACGCAGTATTTT. Translating it yields CASSYDGDTQYF.

This rearrangement joins TRBV19 to TRBJ1-2; D gene uncertain. Per germline, CDR1 LNHDA and CDR2 SQIVND (reference sequence). There are 15 residues in the CDR3. V shed 1 base and J shed 4 bases, with 13 bases lying between them. The CDR3 loop reads CASSIARDSGYGYTF. CDR3 nucleotide sequence: TGTGCCAGTAGTATAGCGAGGGATTCAGGCTATGGCTACACCTTC.

This clone came up once. The gene calls are TRBV6-6 and TRBJ1-5; D may be TRBD1 (5 bases). V was clipped by 0 bases and J by 2 bases, with 11 bases between them. This CDR3 is 16 amino acids long. CDR1 is MNHNY, CDR2 SVGAGI, per germline (reference sequence). CDR3 DNA: TGTGCCAGCAGTTACTCGACCAGGGTTGGCAATCAGCCCCAGCATTTT. This encodes CASSYSTRVGNQPQHF.

In its sample, this clone was seen a few times. This chain joins TRBV15 and TRBJ2-7; 9 bases fit TRBD1. V trimming: 1 base; J trimming: 6 bases; junction bases outside the gene matches: 4. The length of the CDR3 is 14 residues. The V gene's germline CDR1 is LNHNV and CDR2 YYDKDF (reference sequence). The CDR3 region has the DNA TGTGCCACCAGCAGAGTTGGGACAGGGTTCGAGCAGTACTTC. Residues: CATSRVGTGFEQYF.

The chain uses TRBV6-6 and TRBJ1-6, with 7 bases lining up with TRBD1. The CDR3 runs 15 residues. After removal of 0 bases from V and 9 bases from J, the junction contained 5 bases not matched to a gene. Germline loops: CDR1 MNHNY, CDR2 SVGAGI (reference sequence). The CDR3 region is CASSYSKGGSSPLHF. The CDR3 DNA reads TGTGCCAGCAGTTACTCGAAAGGGGGCAGTTCACCCCTCCACTTT.

The V call is TRBV5-1, the J call TRBJ2-5; D may be TRBD1 (5 bases). The V and J ends lost 1 base and 0 bases respectively, with 7 bases between them. CDR1 and CDR2 (germline): SGHRS, YFSETQ. The CDR3 contains 14 residues. CDR3 protein: CASSLLGDQETQYF. CDR3 nucleotides: TGCGCCAGCAGCTTGTTAGGGGACCAAGAGACCCAGTACTTC. The complete variable domain, with remaining parts taken from reference TRBV5-1 and TRBJ2-5, reads KAGVTQTPRYLIKTRGQQVTLSCSPISGHRSVSWYQQTPGQGLQFLFEYFSETQRNKGNFPGRFSGRQFSNSRSEMNVSTLELGDSALYLCASSLLGDQETQYFGPGTRLLVL.

The V call is TRBV15, the J call TRBJ2-2, with TRBD1 identical over 7 bases. This CDR3 contains 18 residues. The germline V gene has CDR1 LNHNV and CDR2 YYDKDF (reference sequence). The V segment lost 1 base and the J segment 1 base; nucleotides outside the gene matches: 9. CDR3 bases: TGTGCCACCAGCAGAGGCCGACAGGGTCCGGTGAACACCGGGGAGCTGTTTTTT. Its protein is CATSRGRQGPVNTGELFF.

The rearrangement uses TRBV19 and TRBJ2-1; D possibly corresponds to TRBD1 (5 bases). The CDR3 is 13 residues long. The V end lost 9 bases, the J end lost 8 bases, and 17 bases lay between the germline ends. Germline CDR1 LNHDA, CDR2 SQIVND (reference sequence). CDR3 in amino acids: CARGQLRCDEQFF. The CDR3 bases are TGTGCCAGGGGGCAACTACGGTGCGATGAGCAGTTCTTC.

This sequence joins TRBV4-1 and TRBJ2-5; tentatively, D is TRBD2 (7 bases). V was clipped by 5 bases and J by 4 bases, with 11 bases between them. There are 13 residues in the CDR3. Germline V gene sequence: CDR1 MGHRA, CDR2 YSYEKL. The CDR3 region is CASSRGGLETQYF. In nucleotides, the CDR3 is TGCGCCAGCAGCAGGGGGGGTTTAGAGACCCAGTACTTC.

The chain joins TRBV7-9 to TRBJ1-2, with D perhaps TRBD1 (5 bases). The CDR3 is made up of 17 amino acids. CDR1 and CDR2 (germline): SEHNR, FQNEAQ (reference sequence). V gave up 4 bases and J gave up 4 bases, with 22 bases separating them. This CDR3 reads CASSSLEALQGAYGYTF. CDR3 coding DNA: TGTGCCAGCAGCTCGCTCGAGGCTCTGCAGGGCGCCTATGGCTACACCTTC.